This T cell receptor beta chain was profiled in a study of CD8 T cells in ankylosing spondylitis. Researchers built TCR beta libraries using quantitative 5'-RACE with molecular barcodes. Each CDR3 protein is one row after TCRdb ran MiXCR on the 5' RACE reads. Of 450,000 to 550,000 distinct CDR3 sequences listed, 5.3% are singletons. Study-wide findings and caveats: As reported, disease-linked clones showed significant enrichment in matched ankylosing spondylitis synovial fluid. Earlier work had already found some motif variants in reactive arthritis synovial fluid and blood. A CD8+ phenotype characterized the disease-linked clones, which were relatively rare in peripheral blood. Among TCR beta sequences, a motif of under ten highly homologous variants appeared characteristic of ankylosing spondylitis blood.

This clonotype has at least ten counts. Its specificity is unknown. V lost 7 bases, J lost 1 base, and 5 bases lay in between. The CDR3 loop spans 11 amino acids. Germline CDR1 reads SGHKS; CDR2 reads YYEKEE (reference sequence). The chain has TRBV5-5 and TRBJ2-5; no reliable D call. The material sequenced was blood, either unsorted or a sorted T cell fraction (not recorded which). The TCR originated in a male donor with ankylosing spondylitis. This CDR3 reads CASGRQETQYF. In nucleotides, the CDR3 is TGTGCCAGCGGCCGCCAAGAGACCCAGTACTTC.